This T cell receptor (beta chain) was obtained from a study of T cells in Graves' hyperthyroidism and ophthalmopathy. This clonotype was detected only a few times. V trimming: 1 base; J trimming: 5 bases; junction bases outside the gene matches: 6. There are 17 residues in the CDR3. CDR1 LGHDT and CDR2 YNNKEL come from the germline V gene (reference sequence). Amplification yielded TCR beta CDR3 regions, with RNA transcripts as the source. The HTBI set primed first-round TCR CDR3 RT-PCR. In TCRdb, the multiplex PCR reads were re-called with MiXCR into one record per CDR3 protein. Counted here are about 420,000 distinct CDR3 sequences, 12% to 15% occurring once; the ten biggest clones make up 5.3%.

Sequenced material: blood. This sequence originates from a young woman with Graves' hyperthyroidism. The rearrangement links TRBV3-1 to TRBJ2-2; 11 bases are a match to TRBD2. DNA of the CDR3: TGTGCCAGCAGCCAAGTAACTAGCGGGAGAGGTACCGGGGAGCTGTTTTTT. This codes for CASSQVTSGRGTGELFF.